The 5 T cell receptor beta chains reported below all come from one sample, sequenced in a study of T cells in tumors after PD-1 blockade. Here immunoSEQ multiplex PCR was the method, and the copy in TCRdb shows in-frame clones only, minus some. The sample yields approximately 60,000 clones, about 80% seen once. The sample here was PBMCs, taken before anti-PD-1 treatment. These receptors were obtained from a human donor with basal cell carcinoma.

This clone was seen a few times. The rearrangement links TRBV5-6 to TRBJ1-5, with TRBD1 matching 7 bases. Germline assignment: CDR1 SGHDT and CDR2 YYEEEE. The CDR3 contains 14 residues. Losses at the gene ends were 3 bases for V and 3 bases for J; bases not matched to a gene: 3. DNA of the CDR3: TGTGCCAGCAGCTCGACAGGGAACAATCAGCCCCAGCATTTT. Translation gives CASSSTGNNQPQHF. Full variable domain (outside the CDR3, taken from reference TRBV5-6 and TRBJ1-5): DAGVTQSPTHLIKTRGQQVTLRCSPKSGHDTVSWYQQALGQGPQFIFQYYEEEERQRGNFPDRFSGHQFPNYSSELNVNALLLGDSALYLCASSSTGNNQPQHFGDGTRLSIL.

The V gene is TRBV9, the J gene TRBJ2-5, with unresolved D. V was shortened by 3 bases and J by 5 bases, with 17 bases between the two germline ends. Germline assignment: CDR1 SGDLS and CDR2 YYNGEE. CDR3 length equals 15 residues. The CDR3 region has the DNA TGTGCCAGCAGCGCGAACCGGGTCCCTGGGGAGACCCAGTACTTC. Protein: CASSANRVPGETQYF.

V gene TRBV29-1 combines with J gene TRBJ1-2, with D uncertain. The CDR3 consists of 13 residues. V lost 7 bases, J lost 1 base, and 13 bases lay in between. Germline loops: CDR1 SQVTM, CDR2 ANQGSEA. The CDR3 protein is CSAPLGGNYGYTF. The CDR3 bases are TGCAGCGCTCCCCTGGGCGGTAACTATGGCTACACCTTC.

This chain joins TRBV10-2 and TRBJ1-1; D is unresolved. Germline-derived CDR1 and CDR2 are WSHSY and SAAADI. The CDR3 has 15 amino acids. V shed 10 bases and J shed 6 bases, with 24 bases lying between them. The CDR3 DNA follows: TGCGCCACCGCCCCGGACCGACCCATCTTGGCTGAAGCTTTCTTT. It codes for CATAPDRPILAEAFF.

This clone was seen only once. One end of the junction does not line up with germline, which may come from a read error. This chain links TRBV7-9 with TRBJ1-4; D unclear. The CDR3 has 14 residues. CDR1 is SEHNR, CDR2 FQNEAQ, per germline (reference sequence). CDR3 coding DNA: TGTGCCAGCAGATTAGGGAAGGGTGATGAAAAACTGTTTTTT. This translates into CASRLGKGDEKLFF. Full variable domain (outside the CDR3, taken from reference TRBV7-9 and TRBJ1-4): DTGVSQNPRHKITKRGQNVTFRCDPISEHNRLYWYRQTLGQGPEFLTYFQNEAQLEKSRLLSDRFSAERPKGSFSTLEIQRTEQGDSAMYLCASRLGKGDEKLFFGSGTQLSVL.